Listed here are 30 T cell receptor beta chains from one sample, sequenced in a study of CD8 T cells in Susac syndrome. Random hexamers were used to reverse transcribe roughly 0.45 to 1 ug of RNA. MiXCR, applied by TCRdb to the immunoSEQ multiplex PCR reads, yields one record per CDR3 protein. The sample records approximately 120,000 distinct CDR3 sequences, around 94% being singletons. Sequencing used CD8+ T cells from PBMCs. These receptors came from a human donor with Susac syndrome.

V usage is TRBV24-1 and J usage is TRBJ2-2, with TRBD2 matching over 10 bases. The CDR3 has 16 amino acids. Per germline, CDR1 KGHDR and CDR2 SFDVKD. After removal of 4 bases from V and 7 bases from J, the junction contained 8 bases not matched to a gene. CDR3 residues: CATSDKEREGSGELFF. The CDR3 nucleotides read TGTGCCACCAGTGACAAGGAGCGGGAGGGGAGCGGGGAGCTGTTTTTT.

The CDR3 DNA sequence: TGTGCCAGCAGCCCAACGGGACAGGGCACCTACGAGCAGTACTTC. Encoded protein: CASSPTGQGTYEQYF. V and J are TRBV5-6 and TRBJ2-7, with 9 positions matching TRBD1. This CDR3 contains 15 residues. CDR1 SGHDT and CDR2 YYEEEE come from the germline V gene. V shed 4 bases, J shed 2 bases, and the junction held 7 bases outside the gene matches.

This sequence joins TRBV4-3 and TRBJ2-7, with D possibly being TRBD2 (5 bases). V was clipped by 1 base and J by 4 bases, with 11 bases between them. The CDR3 is 14 amino acids. Germline V CDR1 and CDR2: LGHNA, YSLEER. CDR3 residues: CASSQGLRVYEQYF. CDR3 nucleotide sequence: TGCGCCAGCAGCCAAGGGCTGCGGGTTTACGAGCAGTACTTC.

This rearrangement joins TRBV4-2 to TRBJ2-7, with no clear D. CDR1 and CDR2 from the germline V gene are LGHNA and YNFKEQ. CDR3 length: 15 residues. Trimming removed 0 bases at V and 0 bases at J, with 9 bases between. CDR3 protein: CASSQDLKASYEQYF. DNA for the CDR3: TGTGCCAGCAGCCAAGATCTGAAGGCCTCCTACGAGCAGTACTTC.

This sequence joins TRBV29-1 and TRBJ2-7; the match to TRBD1 covers 9 bases. J lost 6 bases, V lost 3 bases, and 9 bases had no gene match. Germline CDR1 and CDR2: SQVTM and ANQGSEA. The CDR3 contains 14 residues. This chain's CDR3 is CSVDLGTGRLEQYF. DNA of the CDR3: TGCAGCGTTGATCTTGGGACAGGGAGGCTCGAGCAGTACTTC.

V usage is TRBV11-2 and J usage is TRBJ2-5; 8 bases fit TRBD1. The CDR3 runs to 17 residues. Germline CDR1 reads SGHAT; CDR2 reads FQNNGV. Trimming removed 5 bases from V and 2 bases from J; junction bases left unmatched: 13. CDR3 residues: CASSPGPRGLVQETQYF. In DNA form, the CDR3 reads TGTGCCAGCAGCCCCGGGCCCAGGGGGCTGGTACAAGAGACCCAGTACTTC.

The chain links TRBV12-3 or TRBV12-4 to TRBJ2-1, with 7 bases lining up with TRBD1. Losses at the gene ends were 6 bases for V and 8 bases for J; bases not matched to a gene: 16. The CDR3 runs 16 residues. This CDR3 is CASSLLDREGLDEQFF. In nucleotides, the CDR3 is TGTGCCAGCAGCCTCTTAGACAGGGAAGGATTGGATGAGCAGTTCTTC.

This chain connects TRBV12-3 or TRBV12-4 to TRBJ1-4; D remains ambiguous. This CDR3 comprises 15 residues. Trimming pared 6 bases from V and 5 bases from J, leaving 16 bases between. The CDR3 bases are TGTGCCAGCAGCCAAGATTCGGGCCCGAATGAAAAACTGTTTTTT. Its translation is CASSQDSGPNEKLFF.

V usage is TRBV6-5 and J usage is TRBJ2-7; D may be TRBD1 (6 bases). Trimming left V 5 bases short and J 6 bases short, with 11 bases between. Germline assignment: CDR1 MNHEY and CDR2 SVGAGI. The CDR3 length is 12 residues. The CDR3, as DNA: TGTGCCAGCAGTGGAACAGGGCTCGAGCAGTACTTC. Residues: CASSGTGLEQYF.

The chain is built from TRBV12-3 or TRBV12-4 and TRBJ1-1, with D hard to call. Trimming removed 2 bases at V and 7 bases at J, with 8 bases between. This CDR3 spans 12 amino acids. The CDR3 nucleotides are TGTGCCAGCAGTTTAAGCGGGGATGAAGCTTTCTTT. Its translation: CASSLSGDEAFF.

This chain uses TRBV20-1 with TRBJ2-7, with 7 bases that match TRBD2. Losses at the gene ends were 1 base for V and 2 bases for J; bases not matched to a gene: 5. Germline V lookup: CDR1 DFQATT, CDR2 SNEGSKA (reference sequence). The CDR3 runs to 14 residues. The CDR3 sequence: CSARAGGRPYEQYF. Written as DNA, the CDR3 is TGCAGTGCTAGAGCGGGAGGCCGCCCCTACGAGCAGTACTTC.

This chain joins TRBV15 and TRBJ2-7; 9 positions match TRBD2. CDR1 is LNHNV, CDR2 YYDKDF, per germline (reference sequence). The CDR3 extends over 18 amino acids. The J segment lost 0 bases and the V segment lost 5 bases, leaving 14 bases of the junction unmatched. CDR3 sequence (DNA): TGTGCCACCAGCGAGGACGAGAGCGGGAGGCCGAGCTCCTACGAGCAGTACTTC. It codes for CATSEDESGRPSSYEQYF.

This chain links TRBV5-6 with TRBJ1-2; no clear D gene. The CDR3 is 14 residues long. The V end lost 0 bases, the J end lost 5 bases, and 11 bases lay between the germline ends. Germline V gene sequence: CDR1 SGHDT, CDR2 YYEEEE. The CDR3 region is CASSLGGVPYGYTF. Here the CDR3 DNA reads TGTGCCAGCAGCTTGGGCGGGGTCCCATATGGCTACACCTTC.

The chain carries TRBV6-5 and TRBJ2-2, with D perhaps matching TRBD2 (6 bases). The V and J ends lost 6 bases and 1 base respectively, with 12 bases between them. The CDR3 runs 15 residues. Germline values: CDR1 MNHEY, CDR2 SVGAGI. Written as DNA, the CDR3 is TGTGCCAGCAGAATCAGCGGGTGGAACACCGGGGAGCTGTTTTTT. It codes for CASRISGWNTGELFF.

The V call is TRBV5-6, the J call TRBJ2-1; 7 bases match TRBD2. Germline V gene sequence: CDR1 SGHDT, CDR2 YYEEEE. The CDR3 is made up of 17 amino acids. V lost 4 bases and J lost 8; bases outside the gene matches: 18. For the CDR3, the DNA is TGTGCCAGCAGCCCGATGTCGTCAGCGGGGTATATCGATGAGCAGTTCTTC. As protein: CASSPMSSAGYIDEQFF.

The J gene is TRBJ2-7, the V gene TRBV28; D assignment may be TRBD1 or TRBD2 (5 bases each). This CDR3 is built from 16 residues. Trimming pared 10 bases from V and 2 bases from J, leaving 24 bases between. Germline V gene sequence: CDR1 MDHEN, CDR2 SYDVKM. DNA for the CDR3: TGTGCCACCCTTGGGACGGAACCTTTTGCGACCTACGAGCAGTACTTC. This codes for CATLGTEPFATYEQYF. Together with reference TRBV28 and TRBJ2-7, the CDR3 gives the full variable domain: DVKVTQSSRYLVKRTGEKVFLECVQDMDHENMFWYRQDPGLGLRLIYFSYDVKMKEKGDIPEGYSVSREKKERFSLILESASTNQTSMYLCATLGTEPFATYEQYFGPGTRLTVT.

J is TRBJ2-1 and V is TRBV6-1, with 11 positions matching TRBD2. V lost 4 bases to trimming and J lost 8 bases; unmatched junction nucleotides: 10. The CDR3 contains 16 residues. Germline CDR1 and CDR2: MNHNS and SASEGT. The CDR3 DNA sequence: TGTGCCAGCAGTGTACCCCCGGGACTAGCGGACCATGAGCAGTTCTTC. Protein sequence: CASSVPPGLADHEQFF.

The V gene is TRBV27, the J gene TRBJ1-2; D not certain. Trimming took off 0 bases at V and 6 bases at J, with 17 bases between the two ends. This CDR3 spans 16 amino acids. The germline V gene has CDR1 MNHEY and CDR2 SMNVEV (reference sequence). This CDR3 is CASSLSATGVMDGYTF. For the CDR3, the DNA is TGTGCCAGCAGTTTATCTGCGACTGGGGTCATGGATGGCTACACCTTC.

The chain recombines TRBV9 with TRBJ1-1, with 7 bases lining up with TRBD1. Germline V gene sequence: CDR1 SGDLS, CDR2 YYNGEE. The trim removed 0 bases at V and 3 bases at J, leaving 2 bases unmatched. The CDR3 spans 14 residues. The CDR3 protein is CASSVGGTDTEAFF. The CDR3, as DNA: TGTGCCAGCAGCGTAGGTGGGACAGACACTGAAGCTTTCTTT.

This chain uses TRBV20-1 with TRBJ1-2; 7 positions agree with TRBD1. V lost 0 bases to trimming and J lost 4 bases; unmatched junction nucleotides: 5. The CDR3 length is 14 residues. Germline lookup yields CDR1 DFQATT and CDR2 SNEGSKA (reference sequence). As DNA, the CDR3 is TGCAGTGCTAGAGATAGTGGGACAGCCTATGGCTACACCTTC. It is translated as CSARDSGTAYGYTF.

The chain couples TRBV3-1 to TRBJ1-6, with D possibly matching TRBD1 (6 bases). This CDR3 comprises 15 residues. V was pared by 4 bases and J by 4 bases, with 11 bases between. The germline CDR1 and CDR2 sequences are LGHDT and YNNKEL (reference sequence). This CDR3 is CASSPWTVYNSPLHF. DNA of the CDR3: TGTGCCAGCAGCCCCTGGACAGTTTATAATTCACCCCTCCACTTT.

V and J are TRBV6-2 or TRBV6-3 and TRBJ2-1, with a tentative D call TRBD1 (5 bases). This CDR3 contains 14 residues. The V gene's germline CDR1 is MNHEY and CDR2 SVGEGT. The ends were cut back, 4 bases at V and 9 bases at J, with 16 bases in the middle. The CDR3 DNA reads TGTGCCAGCAGTTCAGGCAGGGTAACGGGTGAGCAGTTCTTC. Translation: CASSSGRVTGEQFF.

The chain employs TRBV7-9 and TRBJ2-5, with D possibly matching TRBD2 (6 bases). V dropped 3 bases and J dropped 5 bases, with 13 bases sitting between them. Germline V CDR1 and CDR2: SEHNR, FQNEAQ (reference sequence). This CDR3 region has 14 residues. The CDR3 DNA is TGTGCCAGCAGCTTTACGGGAGAGGGGGAGACCCAGTACTTC. Its protein is CASSFTGEGETQYF.

V is TRBV29-1 and J is TRBJ1-4, with a tentative D call TRBD1 (5 bases). The germline CDR1 and CDR2 sequences are SQVTM and ANQGSEA. Trimming took 0 bases from V and 10 from J, leaving 6 bases between them. CDR3 length equals 11 residues. DNA of the CDR3: TGCAGCGTTGAAGACCAGGGAAAACTGTTTTTT. This encodes CSVEDQGKLFF.

This clonotype was counted a single time. This sequence joins TRBV28 and TRBJ2-5; D is perhaps TRBD1 (6 bases). The CDR3 has 18 amino acids. CDR1 MDHEN and CDR2 SYDVKM come from the germline V gene. V lost 2 bases, J lost 1 base, and 20 bases lay in between. The CDR3 reads CASSLSPLQGRAQETQYF. CDR3 DNA: TGTGCCAGCAGTTTAAGCCCCCTACAGGGCCGGGCCCAAGAGACCCAGTACTTC.

This chain connects TRBV12-3 or TRBV12-4 to TRBJ2-1, with 12 bases identical to TRBD2. The junction had 7 bases not matched to a gene; V was cut back by 7 bases and J by 9 bases. The CDR3 has 14 residues. Here the CDR3 reads CASNPSGGAIEQFF. In nucleotides, the CDR3 is TGTGCCAGCAACCCTAGCGGGGGGGCCATTGAGCAGTTCTTC.

The CDR3 region is CASSPRLAGQFF. The CDR3 region has the DNA TGTGCCAGCAGTCCAAGACTAGCGGGACAGTTCTTC. V is TRBV28 and J is TRBJ2-1; TRBD2 aligns across 11 bases. Looked up from germline, CDR1 is MDHEN and CDR2 is SYDVKM. This CDR3 region has 12 residues. Trimming cost V 5 bases and J 13 bases; bases outside gene matches: 4.

This clonotype appeared a single time. V and J are TRBV5-1 and TRBJ2-7; 10 nucleotides align to TRBD1. The CDR3 runs to 13 residues. V was pared by 4 bases and J by 6 bases, with 4 bases of the junction left unmatched. CDR1 is SGHRS, CDR2 YFSETQ, per germline. In nucleotides, the CDR3 is TGCGCCAGCAGCGGGGACAGGGGTGGCGAGCAGTACTTC. It codes for CASSGDRGGEQYF. Complete variable domain (other parts from reference TRBV5-1 and TRBJ2-7): KAGVTQTPRYLIKTRGQQVTLSCSPISGHRSVSWYQQTPGQGLQFLFEYFSETQRNKGNFPGRFSGRQFSNSRSEMNVSTLELGDSALYLCASSGDRGGEQYFGPGTRLTVT.

CDR3 nucleotides: TGTGCCTGGAGGGGAGACGGGAGAAGGGATACGCAGTATTTT. Its translation is CAWRGDGRRDTQYF. This chain connects TRBV30 to TRBJ2-3; TRBD2 is a possible D gene (6 bases). This CDR3 spans 14 amino acids. The germline V gene encodes CDR1 GTSNPN and CDR2 SVGIG (reference sequence). The V gene lost 3 bases and the J gene lost 6 bases, with 16 bases spanning the gap.

This chain connects TRBV30 to TRBJ2-6, with no clear D. Looked up from germline, CDR1 is GTSNPN and CDR2 is SVGIG (reference sequence). V was trimmed by 0 bases and J by 1 base, leaving 7 bases between them. CDR3 length: 15 amino acids. The CDR3 is CAWSVFYSGANVLTF. CDR3 DNA sequence: TGTGCCTGGAGTGTTTTTTATTCTGGGGCCAACGTCCTGACTTTC.